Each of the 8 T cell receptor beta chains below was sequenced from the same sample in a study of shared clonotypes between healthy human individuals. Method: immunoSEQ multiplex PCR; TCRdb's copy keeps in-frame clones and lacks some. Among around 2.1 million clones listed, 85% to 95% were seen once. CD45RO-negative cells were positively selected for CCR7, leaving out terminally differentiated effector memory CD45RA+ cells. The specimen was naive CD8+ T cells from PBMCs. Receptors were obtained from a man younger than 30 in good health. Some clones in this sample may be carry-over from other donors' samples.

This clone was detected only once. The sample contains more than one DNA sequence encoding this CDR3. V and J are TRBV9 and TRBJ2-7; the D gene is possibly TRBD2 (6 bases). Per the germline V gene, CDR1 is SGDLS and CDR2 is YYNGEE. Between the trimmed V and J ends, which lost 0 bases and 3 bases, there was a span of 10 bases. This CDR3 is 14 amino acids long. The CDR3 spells CASSVGGEGYEQYF. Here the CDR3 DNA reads TGTGCCAGCAGCGTAGGGGGGGAAGGCTACGAGCAGTACTTC. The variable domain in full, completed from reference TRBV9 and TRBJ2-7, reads DSGVTQTPKHLITATGQRVTLRCSPRSGDLSVYWYQQSLDQGLQFLIQYYNGEERAKGNILERFSAQQFPDLHSELNLSSLELGDSALYFCASSVGGEGYEQYFGPGTRLTVT.

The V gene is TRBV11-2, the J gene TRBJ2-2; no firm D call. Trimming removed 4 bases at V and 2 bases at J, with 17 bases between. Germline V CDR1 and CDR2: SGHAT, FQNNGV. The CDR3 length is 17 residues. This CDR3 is CASSSRSNYPNTGELFF. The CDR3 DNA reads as TGTGCCAGCAGCTCGCGGTCTAACTACCCCAACACCGGGGAGCTGTTTTTT.

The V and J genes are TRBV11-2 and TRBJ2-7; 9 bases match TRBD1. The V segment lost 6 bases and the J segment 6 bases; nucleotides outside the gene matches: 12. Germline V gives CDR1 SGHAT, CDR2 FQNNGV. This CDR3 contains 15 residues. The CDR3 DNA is TGTGCCAGCAGTAGTTCCCGGGACAGGGTCGGCGAGCAGTACTTC. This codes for CASSSSRDRVGEQYF. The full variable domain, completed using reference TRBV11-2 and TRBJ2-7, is EAGVAQSPRYKIIEKRQSVAFWCNPISGHATLYWYQQILGQGPKLLIQFQNNGVVDDSQLPKDRFSAERLKGVDSTLKIQPAKLEDSAVYLCASSSSRDRVGEQYFGPGTRLTVT.

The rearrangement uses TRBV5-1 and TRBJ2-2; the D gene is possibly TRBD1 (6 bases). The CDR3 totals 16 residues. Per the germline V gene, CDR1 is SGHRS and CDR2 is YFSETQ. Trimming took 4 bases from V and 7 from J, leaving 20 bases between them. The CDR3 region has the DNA TGCGCCAGCAGCCCCCAGGTCGGGACAATGATCGGGGAGCTGTTTTTT. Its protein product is CASSPQVGTMIGELFF.

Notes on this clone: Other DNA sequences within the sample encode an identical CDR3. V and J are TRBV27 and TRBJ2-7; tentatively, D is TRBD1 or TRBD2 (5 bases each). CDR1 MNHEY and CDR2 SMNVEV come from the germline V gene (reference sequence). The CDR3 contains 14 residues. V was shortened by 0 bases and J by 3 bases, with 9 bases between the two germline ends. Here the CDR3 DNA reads TGTGCCAGCAGTTTATCAGCAGGGAGCTACGAGCAGTACTTC. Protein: CASSLSAGSYEQYF.

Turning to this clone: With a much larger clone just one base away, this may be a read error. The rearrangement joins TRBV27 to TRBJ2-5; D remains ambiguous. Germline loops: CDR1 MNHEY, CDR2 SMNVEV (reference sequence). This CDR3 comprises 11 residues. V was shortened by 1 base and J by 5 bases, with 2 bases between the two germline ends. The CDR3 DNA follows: TGTGCCAGCAGTTTATGGGAGACCCAGTACTTC. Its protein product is CASSLWETQYF.

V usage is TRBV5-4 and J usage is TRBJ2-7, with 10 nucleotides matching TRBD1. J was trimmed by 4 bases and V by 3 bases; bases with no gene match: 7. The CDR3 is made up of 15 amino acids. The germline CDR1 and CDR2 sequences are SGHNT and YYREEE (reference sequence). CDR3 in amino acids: CASSSDRGREYEQYF. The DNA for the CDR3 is TGTGCCAGCAGCTCAGACAGGGGGCGTGAGTACGAGCAGTACTTC. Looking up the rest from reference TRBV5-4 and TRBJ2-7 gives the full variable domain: ETGVTQSPTHLIKTRGQQVTLRCSSQSGHNTVSWYQQALGQGPQFIFQYYREEENGRGNFPPRFSGLQFPNYSSELNVNALELDDSALYLCASSSDRGREYEQYFGPGTRLTVT.

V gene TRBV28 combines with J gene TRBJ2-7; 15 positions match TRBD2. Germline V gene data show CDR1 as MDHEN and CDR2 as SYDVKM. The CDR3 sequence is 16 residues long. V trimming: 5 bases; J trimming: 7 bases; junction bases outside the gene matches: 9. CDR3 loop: CASSPGLAGGLREQYF. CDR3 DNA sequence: TGTGCCAGCAGTCCAGGACTAGCGGGAGGGCTAAGGGAGCAGTACTTC.